Below, 10 T cell receptor beta chains from the same sample are listed, as sequenced in a study of T cell repertoires in cytomegalovirus infection. MiXCR, applied by TCRdb to the reads, yields one record per CDR3 protein. The repertoire has fewer than 350,000 distinct CDR3 sequences, 9.5% of them found once; the top ten carry about 4.5%. What was sequenced was PBMCs. The receptors derive from a human donor in good health (CMV status not recorded). Some clones in this sample may be carry-over from other donors' samples.

This clonotype was seen only a few times. This sequence joins TRBV7-2 and TRBJ1-5, with D possibly TRBD1 on 6 matching bases. The CDR3 runs 17 residues. The germline CDR1 and CDR2 sequences are SGHTA and FQGNSA. The V and J ends lost 4 bases and 2 bases respectively, with 18 bases between them. DNA for the CDR3: TGTGCCAGCAGCTCTTTACCCACAGGGACCGGCAATCAGCCCCAGCATTTT. This codes for CASSSLPTGTGNQPQHF.

Ten or more counts support this clonotype. The rearrangement links TRBV7-2 to TRBJ2-7; 9 nucleotides match TRBD2. Germline V gene lookup returns CDR1 SGHTA and CDR2 FQGNSA. The CDR3 runs to 15 residues. V lost 5 bases, J lost 3 bases, and 8 bases stayed unmatched. The CDR3 sequence: CASSPPGTSFYEQYF. CDR3 bases: TGTGCCAGCAGCCCCCCGGGGACTAGCTTCTACGAGCAGTACTTC.

This clonotype came up many times. The V gene is TRBV7-2, the J gene TRBJ1-5; possible D gene TRBD1, 5 bases. V gave up 1 base and J gave up 11 bases, with 21 bases separating them. Germline CDR1 is SGHTA and CDR2 is FQGNSA. The length of the CDR3 is 16 residues. The CDR3 here is CASSLEAGTLGSAQHF. The CDR3 region has the DNA TGTGCCAGCAGCTTAGAGGCGGGGACCTTGGGGTCAGCCCAGCATTTT.

This clonotype has ten or more counts. This chain links TRBV6-6 with TRBJ1-3; D might be TRBD1 (5 bases). Germline CDR1 MNHNY, CDR2 SVGAGI (reference sequence). This CDR3 is 19 amino acids long. Trimming pared 2 bases from V and 0 bases from J, leaving 20 bases between. The CDR3 sequence is CASSYAPSGTESSGNTIYF. CDR3 in DNA: TGTGCCAGCAGTTACGCGCCTTCGGGGACGGAGAGCTCTGGAAACACCATATATTTT.

This chain uses TRBV20-1 with TRBJ2-7; D not resolved. The CDR3 sequence is 12 residues long. Germline loops: CDR1 DFQATT, CDR2 SNEGSKA (reference sequence). V lost 1 base to trimming and J lost 4 bases, with 8 bases between them. CDR3 sequence reads: CSARGAGYEQYF. CDR3 nucleotide sequence: TGCAGTGCTAGAGGGGCCGGTTACGAGCAGTACTTC.

Only a few counts were recorded for this clonotype. V is TRBV30 and J is TRBJ2-1; the D is unclear. The germline V gene encodes CDR1 GTSNPN and CDR2 SVGIG (reference sequence). V shed 3 bases and J shed 8 bases, with 17 bases lying between them. The CDR3 is made up of 14 amino acids. The CDR3 sequence: CAWRPLGGRYEQFF. In nucleotides, the CDR3 is TGTGCCTGGAGGCCCCTGGGTGGGCGGTATGAGCAGTTCTTC.

At least ten counts were recorded for this clonotype. The rearrangement joins TRBV7-2 to TRBJ1-2; 8 bases match TRBD1. CDR1 is SGHTA and CDR2 is FQGNSA in the germline V gene. This CDR3 contains 14 residues. With 5 bases clipped from V and 4 bases from J, the junction kept 6 bases outside the gene matches. The CDR3 region is CASSRTGFSYGYTF. CDR3 nucleotide sequence: TGTGCCAGCAGCCGGACAGGGTTCTCCTATGGCTACACCTTC.

The rearrangement links TRBV27 to TRBJ1-2, with 7 nucleotides matching TRBD1. With 6 bases clipped from V and 4 bases from J, the junction kept 5 bases outside the gene matches. The CDR3 extends over 13 amino acids. From germline, CDR1 is MNHEY and CDR2 SMNVEV (reference sequence). The CDR3 protein is CASSRDRLYGYTF. CDR3 in DNA: TGTGCCAGCAGCCGGGACAGACTCTATGGCTACACCTTC.

This clonotype occurred many times. J is TRBJ1-1 and V is TRBV7-9; D call uncertain. The CDR3 has 12 residues. Germline V gene lookup returns CDR1 SEHNR and CDR2 FQNEAQ (reference sequence). V was trimmed by 1 base and J by 5 bases, leaving 5 bases between them. The CDR3 sequence: CASSLDWTEAFF. The CDR3 DNA follows: TGTGCCAGCAGCTTAGATTGGACTGAAGCTTTCTTT.

This clonotype was recorded at least ten times. The J gene is TRBJ2-5, the V gene TRBV7-9, with TRBD2 matching over 8 bases. CDR1 is SEHNR, CDR2 FQNEAQ, per germline (reference sequence). V lost 7 bases and J lost 2; bases outside the gene matches: 12. This CDR3 region has 16 residues. DNA of the CDR3: TGTGCCAGCACCCCTCGGGAGGGCCTTATACAAGAGACCCAGTACTTC. Protein: CASTPREGLIQETQYF.